Listed below are T cell receptor beta chains from one sample, sequenced in a study of cytomegalovirus exposure and HLA in healthy donors. Profiling relied on immunoSEQ multiplex PCR, and the TCRdb table lists in-frame clones only, not all of them. The table lists 180,000 or so clones, 76% of them singletons. The sequenced sample was PBMCs. These receptor sequences come from a female donor in good health and CMV-seronegative. CDR3s include the opening cysteine and the closing phenylalanine or tryptophan. The D gene is left open where the match is weak. The size field is filled for only some rows; it gives once, few, many or a size class.

V	J	size	D	CDR3	DNA
TRBV11-2	TRBJ2-5	.	TRBD2	CASSPAGVARGTQYF	TGTGCCAGCAGCCCGGCGGGGGTTGCACGCGGGACCCAGTACTTC
TRBV7-2	TRBJ2-7	.	.	CASSLEAPPNEQYF	TGTGCCAGCAGCCTGGAGGCCCCCCCCAACGAGCAGTACTTC
TRBV7-8	TRBJ1-1	few	TRBD1	CASSASQIGQGEAFF	TGTGCCAGCAGCGCTAGCCAAATCGGACAGGGTGAAGCTTTCTTT
TRBV6-5	TRBJ1-2	.	.	CASSYSRVEGRTF	TGTGCCAGCAGTTACTCCCGAGTGGAGGGACGGACCTTC
TRBV19	TRBJ1-4	.	TRBD1	CASSIGQGREKLFF	TGTGCCAGTAGTATTGGACAGGGTAGAGAAAAACTGTTTTTT
TRBV7-8	TRBJ2-5	.	.	CASSLFTGQETQYF	TGTGCCAGCAGCTTATTTACGGGACAAGAGACCCAGTACTTC
TRBV10-3	TRBJ1-6	few	.	CASRDSSSYNSPLHF	TGTGCCAGCCGGGACTCCAGCTCCTATAATTCACCCCTCCACTTT
TRBV7-2	TRBJ1-1	.	.	CASSLARREAFF	TGTGCCAGCAGCTTAGCGAGGAGGGAAGCTTTCTTT
TRBV19	TRBJ2-7	.	TRBD1	CASREDRGTYEQYF	TGTGCCAGTAGAGAGGACAGGGGTACGTACGAGCAGTACTTC
TRBV5-5	TRBJ1-5	.	TRBD1	CASSLEGQEYQPQHF	TGTGCCAGCAGCTTGGAGGGACAGGAGTACCAGCCCCAGCATTTT
TRBV5-1	TRBJ1-2	.	TRBD1	CASSMRQGTNYGYTF	TGCGCCAGCAGCATGCGACAGGGCACTAACTATGGCTACACCTTC
TRBV30	TRBJ1-4	.	TRBD1	CAWSVGTVEKLFF	TGTGCCTGGAGTGTAGGGACAGTTGAAAAACTGTTTTTT
TRBV7-2	TRBJ2-1	few	TRBD2	CASREEFGFMYEQFF	TGTGCCAGCCGGGAGGAGTTCGGCTTTATGTATGAGCAGTTCTTC
TRBV5-1	TRBJ2-2	.	.	CASSYNTGELFF	TGCGCCAGCAGCTATAATACCGGGGAGCTGTTTTTT
TRBV7-9	TRBJ2-4	.	TRBD2	CASSRRTSGGGDIQYF	TGTGCCAGCAGCCGGAGGACTAGCGGGGGTGGGGACATTCAGTACTTC
TRBV7-9	TRBJ2-3	few	TRBD2	CASSLTIAGGLDTQYF	TGTGCCAGCAGCTTAACGATAGCGGGAGGGTTAGATACGCAGTATTTT
TRBV29-1	TRBJ2-4	once	.	CSVGAWGRGNSQYF	TGCAGCGTTGGAGCTTGGGGGCGCGGAAACAGTCAGTACTTC
TRBV9	TRBJ1-4	.	.	CASSPRESRSGGEKLFF	TGTGCCAGCAGCCCCCGGGAGTCGAGGTCTGGTGGTGAAAAACTGTTTTTT
TRBV27	TRBJ1-2	few	.	CASSLRGGLRYGYTF	TGTGCCAGCAGTTTAAGGGGGGGGCTAAGGTATGGCTACACCTTC
TRBV7-8	TRBJ1-5	.	.	CASSLRAGPYSNQPQHF	TGTGCCAGCAGCTTAAGGGCAGGGCCTTATAGCAATCAGCCCCAGCATTTT
TRBV29-1	TRBJ1-2	once	.	CSVLGPGHPPLANYGYTF	TGCAGCGTTCTAGGACCGGGACACCCGCCCTTAGCTAACTATGGCTACACCTTC
TRBV6-4	TRBJ1-2	.	.	CASSDGGRGYTF	TGTGCCAGCAGTGATGGAGGGCGCGGCTACACCTTC
TRBV7-8	TRBJ2-7	once	TRBD2	CASSLAQRTSPGYEQYF	TGTGCCAGCAGCTTAGCACAAAGGACTAGCCCCGGCTACGAGCAGTACTTC
TRBV6-5	TRBJ1-1	.	.	CASSYSTAGVNTEAFF	TGTGCCAGCAGTTACTCGACGGCGGGAGTGAACACTGAAGCTTTCTTT
TRBV20-1	TRBJ2-5	few	.	CSAHIQETQYF	TGCAGTGCGCACATCCAAGAGACCCAGTACTTC
TRBV5-8	TRBJ1-4	.	.	CASSPREEKLFF	TGTGCCAGCAGCCCCCGGGAGGAAAAACTGTTTTTT
TRBV4-2	TRBJ2-3	.	.	CASSQGRADTQYF	TGTGCCAGCAGCCAAGGGCGGGCAGATACGCAGTATTTT
TRBV7-2	TRBJ2-5	.	TRBD2	CASRWLAGQETQYF	TGTGCCAGCAGATGGCTAGCGGGGCAAGAGACCCAGTACTTC